These 21 T cell receptor beta chains originate from one sample sequenced in a study of T cells in localized non-small cell lung cancer. TCRdb's table, derived via immunoSEQ multiplex PCR, lists solely in-frame clones and lacks some. This table holds about 1,700 clones, about a third found once. Source: normal lung tissue next to the tumor, taken before any cancer treatment. The source is a woman aged 35 to 69 with stage II lung adenocarcinoma.

This clone has just a few counts. J is TRBJ1-6 and V is TRBV9; D call uncertain. V gave up 0 bases and J gave up 12 bases, with 10 bases separating them. The CDR3 is 13 amino acids. Germline loops: CDR1 SGDLS, CDR2 YYNGEE. In nucleotides, the CDR3 is TGTGCCAGCAGCGTAGGTGGCGCCGAACCCCTCCACTTT. Protein sequence: CASSVGGAEPLHF.

The rearrangement links TRBV9 to TRBJ2-3; 8 positions agree with TRBD2. The germline gives CDR1 SGDLS, CDR2 YYNGEE. With V trimmed by 0 bases and J by 2 bases, 2 bases remained unmatched. The CDR3 is 15 residues long. The CDR3 region is CASSVDGGDTDTQYF. The CDR3 nucleotides are TGTGCCAGCAGCGTAGACGGGGGGGACACAGATACGCAGTATTTT.

This clone was counted between two and nine times. The chain carries TRBV18 and TRBJ1-1, with D uncertain. Trimming took off 3 bases at V and 1 base at J, with 6 bases between the two ends. Germline V gene lookup returns CDR1 KGHSH and CDR2 LQKENI. There are 13 residues in the CDR3. The chain's CDR3 is CASSPAANTEAFF. DNA for the CDR3: TGTGCCAGCTCACCGGCCGCGAACACTGAAGCTTTCTTT.

This chain connects TRBV11-3 to TRBJ1-5, with D perhaps TRBD1 (6 bases). CDR3 length: 15 amino acids. V lost 2 bases, J lost 5 bases, and 13 bases lay in between. Germline loops: CDR1 SGHNT, CDR2 YENEEA. CDR3 in DNA: TGTGCCAGCAGCTTAAACTTGGACAGATATCAGCCCCAGCATTTT. Protein product: CASSLNLDRYQPQHF.

In this sample, this clone is medium-sized (0.01 to 0.1%). The V call is TRBV11-3, the J call TRBJ2-1, with D perhaps TRBD1 (6 bases). Germline V lookup: CDR1 SGHNT, CDR2 YENEEA. Trimming stripped 4 bases from V and 7 bases from J, with 20 bases between. The CDR3 has 16 amino acids. The CDR3 bases are TGTGCCAGCAGCTCGGACACGGTCCGAGGGGGAAATGAGCAGTTCTTC. Amino acid sequence: CASSSDTVRGGNEQFF.

This clone was picked up a small number of times. The chain carries TRBV6-8 and TRBJ2-1, with D uncertain. The germline V gene has CDR1 MNHGY and CDR2 SAAAGT. Trimming shortened V by 7 bases and J by 8 bases, and 12 bases separated the two germline ends. The CDR3 sequence is 12 residues long. The CDR3 is CASTPDLYEQFF. The CDR3 DNA sequence: TGTGCCAGCACCCCGGACCTTTATGAGCAGTTCTTC.

This chain links TRBV5-1 with TRBJ1-4, with TRBD1 matching 10 bases. Germline V lookup: CDR1 SGHRS, CDR2 YFSETQ. The CDR3 has 14 residues. V lost 4 bases, J lost 5 bases, and 2 bases stayed unmatched. The CDR3 is CASSPGQGNEKLFF. In DNA, the CDR3 is TGCGCCAGCAGCCCGGGACAGGGGAATGAAAAACTGTTTTTT.

This chain links TRBV29-1 with TRBJ2-3, with 10 bases aligning to TRBD2. Trimming cost V 7 bases and J 4 bases; bases outside gene matches: 5. The CDR3 runs to 13 residues. Germline values: CDR1 SQVTM, CDR2 ANQGSEA. The DNA for the CDR3 is TGCAGCGGAGCGGGGGGGGGTTCAGATACGCAGTATTTT. Protein: CSGAGGGSDTQYF.

V and J are TRBV15 and TRBJ2-7; D might be TRBD2 (6 bases). Germline CDR1 LNHNV, CDR2 YYDKDF (reference sequence). V lost 3 bases and J 1 base, leaving 13 bases between the germline ends. This CDR3 region has 15 residues. Here the CDR3 DNA reads TGTGCCACCAGCAGGGGGGGAAGCGGTTCCTACGAGCAGTACTTC. Amino acids: CATSRGGSGSYEQYF.

This clone was counted once. The chain is built from TRBV19 and TRBJ2-7, with TRBD2 identical over 8 bases. The trim removed 5 bases at V and 3 bases at J, leaving 9 bases unmatched. This CDR3 has 15 amino acids. CDR1 and CDR2 (germline): LNHDA, SQIVND (reference sequence). The CDR3 bases are TGTGCCAGTAGTGAGAGTAGCGGGGAATTCTACGAGCAGTACTTC. It is translated as CASSESSGEFYEQYF.

V usage is TRBV11-3 and J usage is TRBJ2-5, with no clear D. Trimming stripped 6 bases from V and 5 bases from J, with 16 bases between. This CDR3 contains 14 residues. CDR1 is SGHNT, CDR2 YENEEA, per germline. CDR3 protein: CASRITLSGETQYF. The CDR3 DNA reads TGTGCCAGCAGGATAACACTATCAGGCGAGACCCAGTACTTC. Drawing the rest from reference TRBV11-3 and TRBJ2-5, the complete variable domain is EAGVVQSPRYKIIEKKQPVAFWCNPISGHNTLYWYLQNLGQGPELLIRYENEEAVDDSQLPKDRFSAERLKGVDSTLKIQPAELGDSAVYLCASRITLSGETQYFGPGTRLLVL.

The V gene is TRBV28, the J gene TRBJ1-2; D is possibly TRBD1 (5 bases). The germline V gene has CDR1 MDHEN and CDR2 SYDVKM. With 6 bases removed from V and 4 bases from J, the gap between germline ends came to 15 bases. The CDR3 length is 14 residues. CDR3 amino acids: CASRRDRGVYGYTF. The CDR3 DNA reads TGTGCCAGCAGGCGAGACAGAGGGGTCTATGGCTACACCTTC.

V is TRBV18 and J is TRBJ2-6; TRBD1 matches at 7 bases. CDR1 and CDR2 (germline): KGHSH, LQKENI. The V and J ends lost 3 bases and 0 bases, in that order; junction bases with no gene match: 8. The CDR3 is 18 amino acids. CDR3: CASSPLTGALSGANVLTF. CDR3 DNA sequence: TGTGCCAGCTCACCCCTTACAGGGGCCCTCTCTGGGGCCAACGTCCTGACTTTC.

Only a few counts were recorded for this clone. The chain recombines TRBV9 with TRBJ1-1; D remains unclear. The CDR3 spans 12 residues. Trimming removed 3 bases at V and 1 base at J, with 4 bases between. The V gene's germline CDR1 is SGDLS and CDR2 YYNGEE. In DNA, the CDR3 is TGTGCCAGCAGCGGCACGAACACTGAAGCTTTCTTT. Encoded protein: CASSGTNTEAFF. Together with reference TRBV9 and TRBJ1-1, the CDR3 gives the full variable domain: DSGVTQTPKHLITATGQRVTLRCSPRSGDLSVYWYQQSLDQGLQFLIQYYNGEERAKGNILERFSAQQFPDLHSELNLSSLELGDSALYFCASSGTNTEAFFGQGTRLTVV.

The V gene is TRBV30, the J gene TRBJ1-1; D is unresolved. With 2 bases removed from V and 0 bases from J, the gap between germline ends came to 13 bases. CDR1 and CDR2 from the germline V gene are GTSNPN and SVGIG (reference sequence). This CDR3 spans 15 amino acids. CDR3 coding DNA: TGTGCCTGGAGTTATGACCAGGCGATGAACACTGAAGCTTTCTTT. Translation gives CAWSYDQAMNTEAFF.

The gene calls are TRBV30 and TRBJ1-6; 7 nucleotides align to TRBD1. The V and J ends lost 4 bases and 7 bases, in that order; junction bases with no gene match: 7. Germline V lookup: CDR1 GTSNPN, CDR2 SVGIG (reference sequence). The CDR3 consists of 14 residues. The DNA of the CDR3 is TGTGCCTGGAAAAAGGGACAGCAAAATTCACCCCTCCACTTT. Translating gives CAWKKGQQNSPLHF.

This clone was seen only a few times. This chain joins TRBV6-8 and TRBJ2-3, with 9 bases lining up with TRBD2. After removal of 5 bases from V and 7 bases from J, the junction contained 7 bases not matched to a gene. CDR1 and CDR2 (germline): MNHGY, SAAAGT. This CDR3 comprises 14 residues. CDR3 in DNA: TGTGCCAGCAGTGACGGCGGGGGGGCAAATACGCAGTATTTT. Protein sequence: CASSDGGGANTQYF.

The V call is TRBV30, the J call TRBJ2-2, with D perhaps matching TRBD1 (6 bases). Trimming removed 4 bases from V and 7 bases from J, with 16 bases in between. CDR3 length equals 14 residues. Per germline, CDR1 GTSNPN and CDR2 SVGIG (reference sequence). The CDR3 loop is CAWMGHRRGGELFF. As DNA, the CDR3 is TGTGCCTGGATGGGACACCGTCGGGGCGGGGAGCTGTTTTTT.

The chain employs TRBV19 and TRBJ1-3; no firm D call. The length of the CDR3 is 12 residues. Germline CDR1 and CDR2: LNHDA and SQIVND (reference sequence). V shed 6 bases and J shed 3 bases, with 6 bases lying between them. CDR3 sequence: CASRGLGNTIYF. In DNA form, the CDR3 reads TGTGCCAGTAGAGGACTTGGAAACACCATATATTTT.

The chain links TRBV15 to TRBJ2-5; TRBD1 matches at 7 bases. J was trimmed by 5 bases and V by 3 bases; bases with no gene match: 6. Germline V gives CDR1 LNHNV, CDR2 YYDKDF (reference sequence). The CDR3 runs 14 residues. The CDR3: CATSSLDRIETQYF. Written as DNA, the CDR3 is TGTGCCACCAGCAGCCTGGACAGGATTGAGACCCAGTACTTC.

V gene TRBV19 combines with J gene TRBJ2-5; possible D gene TRBD1, 6 bases. The V gene's germline CDR1 is LNHDA and CDR2 SQIVND (reference sequence). The V end lost 5 bases, the J end lost 7 bases, and 20 bases lay between the germline ends. The CDR3 loop spans 15 amino acids. The CDR3 protein is CASSFTGPGEGTQYF. For the CDR3, the DNA is TGTGCCAGTAGTTTTACAGGGCCCGGGGAAGGGACCCAGTACTTC.